These 21 T cell receptor beta chains came from one sample sequenced in a study of cytomegalovirus exposure and HLA in healthy donors. Researchers ran the PCR with 60 Vbeta and 13 Jbeta primers. This table comes from immunoSEQ multiplex PCR, and its TCRdb copy is limited to in-frame clones, with some not included. The profile shows some 140,000 clones, 60% to 75% of them singletons. The specimen was PBMCs. Source of these receptors: a man aged 18 to 29 in good health and CMV-seronegative.

This clone was seen a few times. The chain links TRBV7-6 to TRBJ2-7, with 7 bases lining up with TRBD1. In germline, CDR1 is SGHVS, CDR2 FNYEAQ. The CDR3 runs 14 residues. J lost 2 bases, V lost 1 base, and 2 bases had no gene match. CDR3 sequence: CASSLEDRTYEQYF. CDR3 in DNA: TGTGCCAGCAGCTTAGAGGACAGGACCTACGAGCAGTACTTC.

A few counts support this clone. V usage is TRBV6-6 and J usage is TRBJ2-7; maybe TRBD2 (5 bases). CDR1 is MNHNY, CDR2 SVGAGI, per germline (reference sequence). Trimming left V 0 bases short and J 5 bases short, with 8 bases between. The CDR3 spans 13 residues. DNA of the CDR3: TGTGCCAGCAGTTACTCGCCCGGGAACGAGCAGTACGTC. It specifies CASSYSPGNEQYV.

The chain combines TRBV6-5 with TRBJ1-6; possibly TRBD1 for D (5 bases). Per the germline V gene, CDR1 is MNHEY and CDR2 is SVGAGI. The CDR3 has 14 residues. Trimming cost V 1 base and J 5 bases, with 6 bases left between them. CDR3 in amino acids: CASSYLTDNSPLHF. DNA of the CDR3: TGTGCCAGCAGTTACTTGACAGATAATTCACCCCTCCACTTT.

In this sample, this clone turned up a few times. This chain links TRBV2 with TRBJ2-2, with 10 bases aligning to TRBD2. V lost 4 bases to trimming and J lost 1 base; unmatched junction nucleotides: 12. The CDR3 has 19 amino acids. Germline V CDR1 and CDR2: SNHLY, FYNNEI. The chain's CDR3 is CASSVILLAGALNTGELFF. Written as DNA, the CDR3 is TGTGCCAGCAGTGTCATTCTTCTAGCGGGGGCCTTGAACACCGGGGAGCTGTTTTTT.

This sequence joins TRBV19 and TRBJ2-1; D possibly corresponds to TRBD1 (5 bases). The CDR3 length is 14 residues. CDR1 LNHDA and CDR2 SQIVND come from the germline V gene (reference sequence). Trimming left V 6 bases short and J 4 bases short, with 13 bases between. CDR3 in amino acids: CASRGRALYNEQFF. The CDR3 nucleotides read TGTGCCAGTAGAGGCAGGGCGCTATACAATGAGCAGTTCTTC.

The CDR3 sequence: CASSDSWTILEKLFF. DNA of the CDR3: TGTGCCAGCAGTGACTCCTGGACAATCCTAGAAAAACTGTTTTTT. This rearrangement joins TRBV6-1 to TRBJ1-4, with D possibly matching TRBD1 (5 bases). Trimming removed 3 bases at V and 8 bases at J, with 16 bases between. The length of the CDR3 is 15 residues. The germline gives CDR1 MNHNS, CDR2 SASEGT.

CDR3 in amino acids: CASSPGHANSPLHF. The CDR3 DNA reads TGCGCCAGCAGCCCTGGCCACGCAAATTCACCCCTCCACTTT. This chain links TRBV5-1 with TRBJ1-6, with no clear D. Trimming stripped 4 bases from V and 7 bases from J, with 12 bases between. The CDR3 spans 14 residues. CDR1 and CDR2 (germline): SGHRS, YFSETQ. The variable domain in full, completed from reference TRBV5-1 and TRBJ1-6, reads KAGVTQTPRYLIKTRGQQVTLSCSPISGHRSVSWYQQTPGQGLQFLFEYFSETQRNKGNFPGRFSGRQFSNSRSEMNVSTLELGDSALYLCASSPGHANSPLHFGNGTRLTVT.

This chain links TRBV28 with TRBJ1-1; TRBD1 is a possible D gene (5 bases). The CDR3 is made up of 18 amino acids. CDR1 is MDHEN and CDR2 is SYDVKM in the germline V gene. Trimming removed 3 bases at V and 2 bases at J, with 22 bases between. The CDR3 reads CASSFLLLTRQTNTEAFF. CDR3 bases: TGTGCCAGCAGTTTTCTTCTGCTTACCCGACAGACTAACACTGAAGCTTTCTTT.

V and J are TRBV19 and TRBJ2-3, with 13 positions matching TRBD2. There are 17 residues in the CDR3. The V gene end was trimmed by 3 bases and the J gene end by 6 bases; junction bases not matched to a gene: 9. Germline CDR1 is LNHDA and CDR2 is SQIVND (reference sequence). The CDR3: CASSIPGTSGDYDTQYF. CDR3 nucleotide sequence: TGTGCCAGTAGTATCCCCGGGACTAGCGGGGATTATGATACGCAGTATTTT. Looking up the rest from reference TRBV19 and TRBJ2-3 gives the full variable domain: DGGITQSPKYLFRKEGQNVTLSCEQNLNHDAMYWYRQDPGQGLRLIYYSQIVNDFQKGDIAEGYSVSREKKESFPLTVTSAQKNPTAFYLCASSIPGTSGDYDTQYFGPGTRLTVL.

The chain couples TRBV14 to TRBJ1-5; 10 bases match TRBD1. CDR3 length equals 16 residues. CDR1 and CDR2 from the germline V gene are SGHDN and FVKESK. Trimming cost V 6 bases and J 2 bases; bases outside gene matches: 7. The CDR3 coding sequence is TGTGCCAGCAGGCCGCGGGACAGGGGTTGCAATCAGCCCCAGCATTTT. Translating it yields CASRPRDRGCNQPQHF.

V usage is TRBV5-1 and J usage is TRBJ2-1; the match to TRBD1 covers 9 bases. This CDR3 is built from 14 residues. The trim removed 4 bases at V and 7 bases at J, leaving 6 bases unmatched. Germline V gene data show CDR1 as SGHRS and CDR2 as YFSETQ. CDR3 nucleotides: TGCGCCAGCAGCCTGTGGACAGGGGAAAATGAGCAGTTCTTC. As protein: CASSLWTGENEQFF.

The chain couples TRBV21-1 to TRBJ1-2; the D segment call TRBD1 is taken from the table without a DNA check. TRBV21-1 is labeled a pseudogene. The CDR3 is 17 amino acids. CDR3 in DNA: TGTGCCAGCAGCCCTCGGCCGGACAGGGGGTTTGCTGGGGGCTACACCTTC. It encodes CASSPRPDRGFAGGYTF.

The rearrangement joins TRBV5-1 to TRBJ2-3, with unresolved D. The CDR3 is made up of 13 amino acids. V was cut by 0 bases and J by 5 bases, with 7 bases left in between. From germline, CDR1 is SGHRS and CDR2 YFSETQ. Written as DNA, the CDR3 is TGCGCCAGCAGCTTGGTCAGTCAAGATACGCAGTATTTT. The encoded protein is CASSLVSQDTQYF.

This clone was observed once. The chain couples TRBV5-6 to TRBJ1-6; TRBD1 is a possible D gene (5 bases). The V end lost 0 bases, the J end lost 8 bases, and 9 bases lay between the germline ends. CDR3 size: 14 residues. Germline V CDR1 and CDR2: SGHDT, YYEEEE. In DNA form, the CDR3 reads TGTGCCAGCAGCTTGGCAGGGCCATATTCACCCCTCCACTTT. This gives the protein CASSLAGPYSPLHF.

This chain connects TRBV10-3 to TRBJ1-2; 10 bases map to TRBD1. Germline V CDR1 and CDR2: ENHRY, SYGVKD. Trimming cost V 6 bases and J 7 bases; bases outside gene matches: 8. The CDR3 totals 14 residues. The CDR3 sequence: CAISGTGVPSGYTF. CDR3 sequence (DNA): TGTGCCATCAGCGGGACAGGGGTCCCCTCTGGCTACACCTTC.

The V gene is TRBV4-2, the J gene TRBJ2-5; TRBD2 matches at 12 bases. This CDR3 comprises 18 residues. Germline V gives CDR1 LGHNA, CDR2 YNFKEQ. The junction had 14 bases not matched to a gene; V was cut back by 5 bases and J by 4 bases. The CDR3 spells CASSGHIPGLAGLETQYF. CDR3 DNA: TGTGCCAGCAGCGGACACATACCGGGACTAGCGGGCTTAGAGACCCAGTACTTC.

V and J are TRBV6-5 and TRBJ1-1; 8 bases are a match to TRBD1. The CDR3 sequence is 16 residues long. The V and J ends lost 2 bases and 6 bases, in that order; junction bases with no gene match: 11. CDR1 and CDR2 from the germline V gene are MNHEY and SVGAGI. For the CDR3, the DNA is TGTGCCAGCAGTTACCTCGGCGGACAGGGACTTCCTGAAGCTTTCTTT. Encoded protein: CASSYLGGQGLPEAFF.

Comment on this clone: Mismatch with germline at one junction end may stem from a read error. CDR3 region: CASGFRGGADGELFF. The CDR3 nucleotides are TGTGCCAGCGGCTTTCGGGGAGGGGCGGACGGGGAGCTGTTTTTT. The genes are TRBV5-4 and TRBJ2-2; 7 bases agree with TRBD2. In germline, CDR1 is SGHNT, CDR2 YYREEE (reference sequence). The CDR3 runs to 15 residues. The whole variable domain, remainder taken from reference TRBV5-4 and TRBJ2-2, is ETGVTQSPTHLIKTRGQQVTLRCSSQSGHNTVSWYQQALGQGPQFIFQYYREEENGRGNFPPRFSGLQFPNYSSELNVNALELDDSALYLCASGFRGGADGELFFGEGSRLTVL.

The rearrangement links TRBV6-1 to TRBJ1-2, with 7 bases aligning to TRBD1. The CDR3 contains 14 residues. Unmatched junction bases numbered 5, after V lost 2 bases and J lost 5 bases. Germline assignment: CDR1 MNHNS and CDR2 SASEGT. The chain's CDR3 is CASSERGQTYGYTF. DNA of the CDR3: TGTGCCAGCAGTGAACGGGGACAGACATATGGCTACACCTTC.

The chain joins TRBV2 to TRBJ2-5; TRBD2 agrees at 12 bases. After removal of 8 bases from V and 1 base from J, the junction contained 8 bases not matched to a gene. Germline CDR1 is SNHLY and CDR2 is FYNNEI. The CDR3 sequence is 16 residues long. In DNA, the CDR3 is TGTGCCAGCCTCCGTGGACTAGCGGGGACCCAAGAGACCCAGTACTTC. Amino acid sequence: CASLRGLAGTQETQYF.

This clone turned up a few times. CDR3 residues: CASSEGDRVQQYF. The CDR3, as DNA: TGTGCCAGCAGTGAAGGGGACAGGGTTCAGCAGTACTTC. The chain employs TRBV6-1 and TRBJ2-7, with TRBD1 matching over 9 bases. From germline, CDR1 is MNHNS and CDR2 SASEGT. V lost 1 base, J lost 8 bases, and 3 bases stayed unmatched. CDR3 length: 13 amino acids.